This is a list of T cell receptor beta chains from one sample in a study of blood T cell repertoires in COVID-19. Some clones are missing from TCRdb's copy, which holds only in-frame ones; the method was immunoSEQ multiplex PCR. The sample consists of 50,000 to 75,000 clones, approximately 79% of them appearing once. The sequencing input was peripheral blood. The receptors derive from a woman over 75 with active or convalescent COVID-19. Both conserved end residues are trimmed from each CDR3.

j_call: TRBJ1-1
v_call: TRBV9
cdr3_aa: ASSALGPTNTEAF

j_call: TRBJ1-1
v_call: TRBV9
cdr3_aa: ASSVANRAEAF

j_call: TRBJ1-4
v_call: TRBV12-5
cdr3_aa: ASGLLGSEKLF

j_call: TRBJ2-1
v_call: TRBV20-1
cdr3_aa: SAPGWDEQF

j_call: TRBJ2-4
v_call: TRBV6-1
cdr3_aa: ASSASTSGGTKNIQY

j_call: TRBJ2-1
v_call: TRBV7-2
cdr3_aa: ASSEDSAGYNEQF

j_call: TRBJ1-2
v_call: TRBV30
cdr3_aa: AWSVRLAGGYT

j_call: TRBJ2-3
v_call: TRBV13
cdr3_aa: ASSFGLATDTQY

j_call: TRBJ1-3
v_call: TRBV9
cdr3_aa: ASSAGQEISGNTIY

j_call: TRBJ1-5
v_call: TRBV5-6
cdr3_aa: ASSPGTGMTQPQH

j_call: TRBJ1-2
v_call: TRBV19
cdr3_aa: ASSSTGSDGYT